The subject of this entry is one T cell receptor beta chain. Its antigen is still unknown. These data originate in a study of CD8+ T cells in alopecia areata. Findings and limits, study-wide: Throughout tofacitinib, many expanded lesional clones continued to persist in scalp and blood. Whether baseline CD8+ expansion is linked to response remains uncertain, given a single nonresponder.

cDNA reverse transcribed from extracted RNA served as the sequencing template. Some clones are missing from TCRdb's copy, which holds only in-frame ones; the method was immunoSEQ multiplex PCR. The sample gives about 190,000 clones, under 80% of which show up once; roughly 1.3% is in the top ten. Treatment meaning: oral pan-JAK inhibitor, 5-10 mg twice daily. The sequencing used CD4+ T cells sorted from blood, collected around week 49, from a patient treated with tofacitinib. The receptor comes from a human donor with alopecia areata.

The CDR3 spells CASSPGLQETQYF. The CDR3 region has the DNA TGTGCCAGCTCTCCGGGGCTACAAGAGACCCAGTACTTC. The genes are TRBV18 and TRBJ2-5; D might be TRBD1 or TRBD2, each matching 5 bases. V shed 6 bases and J shed 2 bases, with 10 bases lying between them. The germline V gene encodes CDR1 KGHSH and CDR2 LQKENI. This CDR3 has 13 amino acids. Using reference TRBV18 and TRBJ2-5 for the parts outside the CDR3, the full variable domain is NAGVMQNPRHLVRRRGQEARLRCSPMKGHSHVYWYRQLPEEGLKFMVYLQKENIIDESGMPKERFSAEFPKEGPSILRIQQVVRGDSAAYFCASSPGLQETQYFGPGTRLLVL.